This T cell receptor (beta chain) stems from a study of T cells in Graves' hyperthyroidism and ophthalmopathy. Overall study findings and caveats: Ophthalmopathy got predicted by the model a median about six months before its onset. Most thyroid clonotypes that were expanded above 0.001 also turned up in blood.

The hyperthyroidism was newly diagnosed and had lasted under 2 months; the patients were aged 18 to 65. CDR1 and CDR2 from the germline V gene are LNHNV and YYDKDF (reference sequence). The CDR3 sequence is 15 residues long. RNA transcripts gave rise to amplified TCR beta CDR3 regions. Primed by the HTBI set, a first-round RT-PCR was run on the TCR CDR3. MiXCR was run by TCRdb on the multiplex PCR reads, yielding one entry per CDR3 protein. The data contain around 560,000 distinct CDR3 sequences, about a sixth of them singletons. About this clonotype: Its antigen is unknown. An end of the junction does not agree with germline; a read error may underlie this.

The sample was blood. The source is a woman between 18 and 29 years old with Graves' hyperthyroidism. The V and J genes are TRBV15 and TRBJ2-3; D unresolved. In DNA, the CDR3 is TGTGCCGCCAGGTTTCTACACCGAAGCACAGATACGCAGTATTTT. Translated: CAARFLHRSTDTQYF.